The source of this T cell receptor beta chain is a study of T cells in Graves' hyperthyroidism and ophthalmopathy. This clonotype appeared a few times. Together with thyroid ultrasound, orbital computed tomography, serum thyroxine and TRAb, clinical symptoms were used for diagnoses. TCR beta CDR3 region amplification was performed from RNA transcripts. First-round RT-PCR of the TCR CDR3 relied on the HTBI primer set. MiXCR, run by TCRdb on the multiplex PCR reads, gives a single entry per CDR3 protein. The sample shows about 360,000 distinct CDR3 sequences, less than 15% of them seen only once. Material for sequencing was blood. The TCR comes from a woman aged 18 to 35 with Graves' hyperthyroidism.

The CDR3 bases are TGTGCCTGGAGTGTGGTTGGCAGACCTTACGAGCAGTACTTC. Encoded protein: CAWSVVGRPYEQYF. The V call is TRBV30, the J call TRBJ2-7; D is ambiguous. V was shortened by 0 bases and J by 4 bases, with 13 bases between the two germline ends. CDR1 GTSNPN and CDR2 SVGIG come from the germline V gene (reference sequence). The CDR3 has 14 amino acids.